The sequence of this TCR beta chain was determined in a study of T cells in Graves' hyperthyroidism and ophthalmopathy. J lost 13 bases, V lost 6 bases, and 6 bases had no gene match. This CDR3 region has 11 residues. Study-wide points: The model forecast ophthalmopathy, anticipating it by a median around 6.5 months before onset.

What was amplified from RNA transcripts were TCR beta CDR3 regions. Researchers ran a first-round RT-PCR on the TCR CDR3 using the HTBI primer set. TCRdb re-derived calls from the multiplex PCR reads in MiXCR, one entry per CDR3 protein. The data show 620,000 or so distinct CDR3 sequences, roughly 15% seen once. At least ten counts were recorded for this clonotype. Its antigen is not identified. The sample comprised blood. The chain carries TRBV12-3 or TRBV12-4 and TRBJ2-5, with TRBD2 identical over 9 bases. The sequence derives from a woman in her forties or fifties with Graves' ophthalmopathy. The CDR3, as DNA: TGTGCCAGCAGGCGGACTAGCGTATCGTACTTC. This translates into CASRRTSVSYF.